The rows below give T cell receptor beta chains drawn from one sample of a study of blood T cell repertoires in COVID-19. Only in-frame clones appear in the TCRdb table, and some are missing; sequencing was by immunoSEQ multiplex PCR. Here the sample spans 25,000 to 35,000 clones, approximately 81% being singletons. The sample was peripheral blood. These receptors originate from a woman aged 55-70 years with acute or convalescent COVID-19. CDR3s include the opening cysteine and the closing phenylalanine or tryptophan. D genes are given only for firm matches. Some rows mark clone size as missing; the rest say once, few, many or name a class of expanded clone.

clone_size	v_call	j_call	d_call	cdr3_aa	cdr3_nt
few	TRBV19	TRBJ1-3	TRBD1	CASSQIRQGSSGNTIYF	TGTGCCAGTAGCCAGATCCGACAGGGGAGCTCTGGAAACACCATATATTTT
-	TRBV18	TRBJ2-1	TRBD1	CASSRQGHEQFF	TGTGCCAGCTCGCGACAGGGGCATGAGCAGTTCTTC
-	TRBV6-1	TRBJ2-1	-	CASSEAPTSHNEQFF	TGTGCCAGCAGTGAAGCACCTACTAGTCACAATGAGCAGTTCTTC
-	TRBV5-6	TRBJ1-6	-	CASSLSAGFYNSPLHF	TGTGCCAGCAGCCTATCGGCCGGGTTCTATAATTCACCCCTCCACTTT
-	TRBV5-1	TRBJ2-3	-	CASSLDNPSTDTQYF	TGCGCCAGCAGCCTGGACAATCCTAGCACAGATACGCAGTATTTT
-	TRBV19	TRBJ2-5	TRBD1	CASSIWGQGQETQYF	TGTGCCAGTAGTATCTGGGGACAGGGGCAAGAGACCCAGTACTTC
few	TRBV5-1	TRBJ1-5	TRBD1	CASRAGTGNQPQHF	TGCGCCAGCAGGGCCGGGACAGGCAATCAGCCCCAGCATTTT
-	TRBV6-5	TRBJ1-5	-	CASRAGTRGQPQHF	TGTGCCAGCAGGGCCGGGACACGAGGACAGCCCCAGCATTTT
-	TRBV2	TRBJ1-4	TRBD1	CASSDGGTGGEKLFF	TGTGCCAGCAGTGATGGTGGGACAGGGGGCGAAAAACTGTTTTTT
-	TRBV5-1	TRBJ1-1	-	CASSLQTGTGTEAFF	TGCGCCAGCAGCTTACAAACAGGGACGGGCACTGAAGCTTTCTTT
-	TRBV27	TRBJ2-1	TRBD1	CASSLGGTGGYEQFF	TGTGCCAGCAGCCTGGGCGGGACAGGGGGCTATGAGCAGTTCTTC
-	TRBV28	TRBJ2-7	-	CASSPLQYEQYF	TGTGCCAGCAGTCCTCTTCAGTACGAGCAGTACTTC
-	TRBV4-2	TRBJ2-5	TRBD2	CASSQGNGGAEETQYF	TGTGCCAGCAGCCAAGGTAACGGGGGGGCCGAAGAGACCCAGTACTTC
-	TRBV28	TRBJ2-5	TRBD2	CASSFYPSSGQETQYF	TGTGCCAGCAGTTTCTACCCCTCTAGCGGCCAAGAGACCCAGTACTTC
-	TRBV3-1/TRBV3-2	TRBJ1-1	-	CASSQRGDTEAFF	TGTGCCAGCAGCCAACGGGGGGACACTGAAGCTTTCTTT
-	TRBV29-1	TRBJ1-3	TRBD1	CSVEVRGLSGNTIYF	TGCAGCGTTGAAGTCAGGGGGCTCTCTGGAAACACCATATATTTT
-	TRBV9	TRBJ2-7	TRBD2	CASSVGGRGSEQYF	TGTGCCAGCAGCGTAGGAGGGCGGGGGAGCGAGCAGTACTTC
-	TRBV29-1	TRBJ1-1	TRBD1	CSAMTGLNTEAFF	TGCAGCGCCATGACAGGGCTGAACACTGAAGCTTTCTTT
-	TRBV6-2/TRBV6-3	TRBJ2-1	TRBD2	CASSYSFGGRGVSSYNEQFF	TGTGCCAGCAGTTACTCGTTCGGTGGGCGGGGGGTTAGCTCCTACAATGAGCAGTTCTTC
-	TRBV4-1	TRBJ1-5	TRBD1	CASSQEGTGGELSQPQHF	TGCGCCAGCAGCCAAGAAGGGACAGGGGGCGAACTGTCTCAGCCCCAGCATTTT
-	TRBV2	TRBJ1-5	-	CASSGELGNQPQHF	TGTGCCAGCAGTGGGGAGCTGGGGAATCAGCCCCAGCATTTT
-	TRBV6-5	TRBJ1-1	TRBD1	CASSHGQGATEAFF	TGTGCCAGCAGCCACGGACAGGGGGCGACTGAAGCTTTCTTT
-	TRBV6-6	TRBJ1-2	TRBD1	CASSQTGLANYGYTF	TGTGCCAGCAGTCAGACAGGGTTGGCTAACTATGGCTACACCTTC
-	TRBV18	TRBJ2-5	TRBD1	CASSQQQGAQETQYF	TGTGCCAGCTCACAACAACAGGGGGCCCAAGAGACCCAGTACTTC
-	TRBV5-1	TRBJ1-1	-	CASSLGFGETEAFF	TGCGCCAGCAGCTTGGGTTTCGGAGAAACTGAAGCTTTCTTT
-	TRBV7-9	TRBJ2-2	TRBD2	CASSLSGAMNTGELFF	TGTGCCAGCAGCCTGAGCGGGGCGATGAACACCGGGGAGCTGTTTTTT
-	TRBV5-6	TRBJ2-5	TRBD2	CASSPSGETQYF	TGTGCCAGCAGCCCTAGCGGAGAGACCCAGTACTTC
-	TRBV5-6	TRBJ2-6	TRBD1	CASSYTGTGPLSGANVLTF	TGTGCCAGCAGCTACACCGGGACAGGACCTCTCTCTGGGGCCAACGTCCTGACTTTC
few	TRBV6-5	TRBJ1-1	TRBD1	CASSYFRDRRTEAFF	TGTGCCAGCAGTTACTTCCGGGACAGACGGACTGAAGCTTTCTTT
-	TRBV6-5	TRBJ1-5	-	CAGGRESNQPQHF	TGTGCCGGCGGCCGCGAGAGCAATCAGCCCCAGCATTTT
-	TRBV6-1	TRBJ1-5	TRBD1	CASSEAQGNQPQHF	TGTGCCAGCAGTGAAGCACAGGGGAACCAGCCCCAGCATTTT
once	TRBV28	TRBJ2-7	-	CASSLWAEQYF	TGTGCCAGCAGTTTATGGGCCGAGCAGTACTTC
-	TRBV3-1/TRBV3-2	TRBJ1-6	-	CASGDLYGSPLHF	TGTGCCAGCGGTGACTTGTACGGATCACCCCTCCACTTT
-	TRBV28	TRBJ1-3	-	CASRSGIDTIYF	TGTGCCAGCAGGTCAGGGATAGACACCATATATTTT
-	TRBV19	TRBJ2-7	-	CASSMERAGAGEQYF	TGTGCCAGTAGTATGGAGAGGGCAGGGGCGGGCGAGCAGTACTTC
-	TRBV6-5	TRBJ1-2	-	CGHSSGGYGYTF	TGTGGGCACAGCTCCGGGGGCTATGGCTACACCTTC
-	TRBV24-1	TRBJ2-1	TRBD2	CATSDSSLASGGGGEQFF	TGTGCCACCAGTGATTCCTCGTTAGCTAGCGGGGGGGGAGGTGAGCAGTTCTTC